The sequence of this T cell receptor (beta chain) was determined in a study of blood T cell repertoires in COVID-19. Study in general: COVID-19 samples from acute and convalescent phases originated in the United States, Italy and Spain.

This CDR3 has 19 residues. Trimming cost V 2 bases and J 1 base, with 23 bases left between them. In germline, CDR1 is SGHTA, CDR2 FQGTGA. Seattle's enrolled individuals joined amid active infection and were then monitored longitudinally. In the study's own analysis: Amplifying reference gene primers gave estimates of nucleated cell counts. The method was immunoSEQ multiplex PCR; TCRdb's version includes in-frame clones alone and lacks a portion of them. That table furnishes V, J and clone size, whereas the DNA furnished D and trimming. The table shows 300,000 to 350,000 clones, with 90% occurring only once.

This TCR came from a woman in her twenties or thirties with COVID-19, enrolled during active disease. The chain is built from TRBV7-3 and TRBJ1-1, with a possible D match to TRBD1 (6 bases). Sequenced: peripheral blood. The CDR3: CASSLYPITQGPSNTEAFF. The DNA of the CDR3 is TGTGCCAGCAGCTTATATCCAATCACACAGGGACCCTCGAACACTGAAGCTTTCTTT. Looking up the rest from reference TRBV7-3 and TRBJ1-1 gives the full variable domain: GAGVSQTPSNKVTEKGKYVELRCDPISGHTALYWYRQSLGQGPEFLIYFQGTGAADDSGLPNDRFFAVRPEGSVSTLKIQRTERGDSAVYLCASSLYPITQGPSNTEAFFGQGTRLTVV.